The entry below gives a single TCR beta chain sequence along with its context. This clonotype was counted a few times. Its antigen remains unidentified. Base qualities were left out, and no much larger clone turns up one base away. Sequencing instrument: Illumina NovaSeq 6000. TCRalpha and TCRbeta cDNA libraries were built by 5'RACE with constant-segment primers, adding sample barcodes and unique molecular identifiers. RNA was extracted from every sample with Trizol reagent. Libraries were amplified in two PCR steps, with a second sample barcode and Illumina TruSeq adapters added in the second step. The libraries were sequenced on an Illumina NovaSeq using 2 x 150 bp paired-end reads. Under the source paper's analysis protocol: The reads were demultiplexed and collapsed into UMI-guided consensus sequences using migec v1.2.7. With mixcr v2.1.11, UMI consensuses were aligned to TRA and TRB V and J templates and assembled into clonotypes. Expanded or contracted clonotypes were those called significant by both edgeR and NoisET, with noise models trained on biological replicates. edgeR calls used a false discovery rate-adjusted p below 0.01 and a log2 fold-change threshold of 1. As an exploratory analysis of dynamics, PCA with hierarchical clustering was applied to max-normalized trajectories of the 1000 most abundant clonotypes. Separately sequenced CD4+ and CD8+ repertoires were used to assign the CD4 or CD8 phenotype of responding clones. TCRdb's own reprocessing of the public reads used fastp at Q25 and MiXCR and kept productive beta chains. Rows are combined by CDR3 protein, so each entry shows the most common genes and DNA. TCRdb assigned the V and J calls; the authors' analysis was not used. This sample is represented by 130,000 to 150,000 distinct CDR3 sequences; roughly 6.3% of them were singletons. The top ten hold approximately 2% of the sample.

This sample is part of a study of T-cell memory formation after mild COVID-19 (dated by TCRdb to the early 2020s). Some background on the complete study: Most TCR sequence clusters were specific to one of the two donors. T-cell clones expanding and contracting after mild COVID-19 in a couple of donors were tracked by longitudinal TCRalpha and TCRbeta repertoire sequencing. Two young, previously healthy adult volunteers made up the cohort, one male and one female. The full study reports these points: Contracting CD4+ clones were found mainly in CM and EM memory subsets, while CD8+ clones were enriched in EMRA. Whether the second-wave clones peaking on day 37 were SARS-CoV-2 specific was not confirmed. Some responding clones were found in pre-infection memory, which suggests that pre-existing cross-reactive memory T cells took part in the SARS-CoV-2 response. Only a couple of mild cases were covered by the study, and larger cohorts that include severe cases with pre-infection samples were considered necessary. Balanced CD4/CD8 phenotypes were observed for clones contracting from day 15 to 85, whereas a bias towards CD4+ was observed for a second wave of clones expanding from day 15 to 37.

PBMCs were isolated by Ficoll-Paque density gradient centrifugation. The germline V gene (reference sequence) yields DFQATT for CDR1 and SNEGSKA for CDR2. The junction shows trimming of 6 bases on V and 3 bases on J, plus 19 bases between the germline ends. From the cysteine up to the phenylalanine, the CDR3 has a length of 15 residues. Kept here is only the CDR3 DNA, which spans 45 bases and is read in frame from base 1. Sequenced: PBMCs or a T cell subset sorted from them (not recorded which). The TCR sequence derives from an adult woman who had mild COVID-19 (a few samples of this study predate the infection). The sample titles of this study are shuffled in the database, so cell type and time point are left out; the donor was told from shared clones. The receptor chain draws on TRBV20-1 and TRBJ2-3; the D gene cannot be resolved reliably. The DNA is TGCAGTGCCGACAATTCTAGAACCAGGACAGATACGCAGTATTTT. Its protein reads: CSADNSRTRTDTQYF.